The rows below give T cell receptor beta chains drawn from one sample of a study of CD8+CD57+ T cells in acquired aplastic anemia. TCRdb ran MiXCR on the reads and lists one entry per CDR3 protein. The sample includes roughly 250,000 distinct CDR3 sequences, 70% to 85% of them seen just once. What was sequenced was sorted CD4+, CD8+, or CD8+CD57+ T cells (not recorded which) from PBMCs. These receptors were obtained from a human donor with aplastic anemia. The CDR3 runs from the conserved cysteine through the conserved F or W. Each record gives: CDR3 protein, CDR3 DNA, D gene, J gene, V gene, clone size. A D gene is named only where the DNA matches it firmly. Not every row has a clone size; where given, it reads once, few, many or a size class.

cdr3_aa: CASRQFYGYTF
cdr3_nt: TGTGCCAGCAGACAGTTCTATGGCTACACCTTC
d_call: -
j_call: TRBJ1-2
v_call: TRBV25-1
clone_size: -

cdr3_aa: CASSLIMSGADEQYF
cdr3_nt: TGTGCCAGCAGCCTTATTATGTCAGGAGCCGACGAGCAGTACTTC
d_call: -
j_call: TRBJ2-7
v_call: TRBV3-1
clone_size: many

cdr3_aa: CSATGLAEKNTEAFF
cdr3_nt: TGCAGTGCTACCGGACTAGCGGAAAAGAACACTGAAGCTTTCTTT
d_call: -
j_call: TRBJ1-1
v_call: TRBV20-1
clone_size: -

cdr3_aa: CSATGASGPNNEQFF
cdr3_nt: TGCAGTGCAACCGGGGCTAGCGGACCCAACAATGAGCAGTTCTTC
d_call: TRBD2
j_call: TRBJ2-1
v_call: TRBV20-1
clone_size: -

cdr3_aa: CASSFPGRGAAKNLTF
cdr3_nt: TGTGCCAGCAGCTTCCCGGGACGGGGGGCTGCCAAAAACCTGACTTTC
d_call: -
j_call: TRBJ2-6
v_call: TRBV7-6
clone_size: -

cdr3_aa: CASSPAVDSYNEQFF
cdr3_nt: TGTGCCAGCAGCCCCGCCGTGGACTCCTACAATGAGCAGTTCTTC
d_call: -
j_call: TRBJ2-1
v_call: TRBV9
clone_size: -

cdr3_aa: CASSEVGGMSYGYTF
cdr3_nt: TGTGCCAGCAGTGAAGTGGGGGGGATGTCCTATGGCTACACCTTC
d_call: -
j_call: TRBJ1-2
v_call: TRBV25-1
clone_size: -

cdr3_aa: CASSVDLTGTPEAFF
cdr3_nt: TGTGCCAGCAGCGTAGATCTGACAGGGACGCCGGAAGCTTTCTTT
d_call: TRBD1
j_call: TRBJ1-1
v_call: TRBV2
clone_size: -

cdr3_aa: CASSKFTGHGGSEETQYF
cdr3_nt: TGTGCCAGCAGTAAATTCACGGGGCACGGGGGCAGTGAAGAGACCCAGTACTTC
d_call: -
j_call: TRBJ2-5
v_call: TRBV2
clone_size: -

cdr3_aa: CATSIAASQDTQYF
cdr3_nt: TGTGCCACCAGCATAGCCGCCAGTCAAGATACCCAGTACTTC
d_call: -
j_call: TRBJ2-5
v_call: TRBV15
clone_size: -

cdr3_aa: CASRVGSEKQYFF
cdr3_nt: TGTGCCAGCAGGGTAGGGTCAGAAAAGCAGTATTTTTTT
d_call: -
j_call: TRBJ2-3
v_call: TRBV9
clone_size: -

cdr3_aa: CSVNPATNEKLFF
cdr3_nt: TGCAGTGTTAACCCTGCAACTAATGAAAAACTGTTTTTT
d_call: -
j_call: TRBJ1-4
v_call: TRBV20-1
clone_size: -

cdr3_aa: CASSLGLTGIDTQYF
cdr3_nt: TGTGCCAGCAGCTTAGGTCTTACAGGAATAGATACGCAGTATTTT
d_call: -
j_call: TRBJ2-3
v_call: TRBV11-3
clone_size: few

cdr3_aa: CALLVGGQSTDTQYF
cdr3_nt: TGCGCTTTGCTCGTAGGGGGACAGAGCACAGATACGCAGTATTTT
d_call: TRBD1
j_call: TRBJ2-3
v_call: TRBV4-3
clone_size: -

cdr3_aa: CASRTTRVYNEQF
cdr3_nt: TGTGCCAGCAGAACTACTAGGGTCTACAATGAGCAGTTC
d_call: -
j_call: TRBJ2-1
v_call: TRBV7-9
clone_size: once

cdr3_aa: CASSLAAGPDTQFF
cdr3_nt: TGTGCCAGCAGCTTAGCGGCAGGGCCCGATACGCAGTTCTTC
d_call: -
j_call: TRBJ2-1
v_call: TRBV7-8
clone_size: -

cdr3_aa: CASGEDVTDTQYF
cdr3_nt: TGTGCCAGCGGGGAAGATGTCACAGATACGCAGTATTTT
d_call: -
j_call: TRBJ2-3
v_call: TRBV11-3
clone_size: -

cdr3_aa: CATSRDRTETQYF
cdr3_nt: TGTGCCACCAGCAGAGATCGAACAGAGACCCAGTACTTC
d_call: -
j_call: TRBJ2-5
v_call: TRBV15
clone_size: -

cdr3_aa: CASTPPGTSGTQYF
cdr3_nt: TGTGCCAGCACACCTCCGGGGACTAGCGGGACGCAGTATTTT
d_call: TRBD2
j_call: TRBJ2-3
v_call: TRBV7-9
clone_size: -

cdr3_aa: CASSYSGGQGNSPLHF
cdr3_nt: TGTGCCAGCAGTTACTCGGGAGGACAGGGGAATTCACCCCTCCACTTT
d_call: TRBD1
j_call: TRBJ1-6
v_call: TRBV25-1
clone_size: -

cdr3_aa: CASSLAAGTHNF
cdr3_nt: TGTGCCAGCAGCTTAGCAGCAGGGACCCATAACTTC
d_call: -
j_call: TRBJ2-5
v_call: TRBV7-8
clone_size: -

cdr3_aa: CSVAGGTTYGYTF
cdr3_nt: TGCAGCGTTGCTGGGGGAACTACCTATGGCTACACCTTC
d_call: -
j_call: TRBJ1-2
v_call: TRBV29-1
clone_size: -

cdr3_aa: CASSSTNRGTTEAFF
cdr3_nt: TGTGCCAGCAGCTCAACGAACAGGGGAACTACTGAAGCTTTCTTT
d_call: TRBD1
j_call: TRBJ1-1
v_call: TRBV7-9
clone_size: -

cdr3_aa: CASTRTSFYNEQFF
cdr3_nt: TGTGCCAGCACAAGGACGTCGTTCTACAATGAGCAGTTCTTC
d_call: -
j_call: TRBJ2-1
v_call: TRBV12-3/TRBV12-4
clone_size: -

cdr3_aa: CASSLGSGVTDKQF
cdr3_nt: TGTGCCAGCAGCTTAGGTTCGGGCGTCACAGATAAGCAGTTC
d_call: -
j_call: TRBJ2-5
v_call: TRBV7-2
clone_size: -

cdr3_aa: CASRLGQGLYYEQYF
cdr3_nt: TGTGCCAGCCGCCTAGGACAGGGCTTATACTACGAGCAGTACTTC
d_call: TRBD1
j_call: TRBJ2-7
v_call: TRBV2
clone_size: -

cdr3_aa: CASSESGARNTEAFF
cdr3_nt: TGTGCCAGCAGTGAATCTGGGGCACGGAACACTGAAGCTTTTTTT
d_call: -
j_call: TRBJ1-1
v_call: TRBV11-3
clone_size: -

cdr3_aa: CASGDDGTGTQYFFF
cdr3_nt: TGTGCCAGCGGGGACGATGGCACAGGTACGCAGTATTTTTTCTTT
d_call: -
j_call: TRBJ1-1
v_call: TRBV2
clone_size: -

cdr3_aa: CASSVGVSRNQPPLHF
cdr3_nt: TGTGCCAGCAGCGTAGGGGTCTCGAGAAATCAGCCCCCCCTCCACTTT
d_call: -
j_call: TRBJ1-6
v_call: TRBV9
clone_size: -

cdr3_aa: CSGGATNTGELFF
cdr3_nt: TGCAGCGGGGGGGCTACCAACACCGGGGAGCTGTTTTTT
d_call: -
j_call: TRBJ2-2
v_call: TRBV29-1
clone_size: many

cdr3_aa: CASSLQEGGGSDEQFF
cdr3_nt: TGTGCCAGCAGCTTGCAAGAGGGCGGGGGGAGCGATGAGCAGTTCTTC
d_call: TRBD2
j_call: TRBJ2-1
v_call: TRBV5-6
clone_size: few

cdr3_aa: CASSFTTRGTDNEQFF
cdr3_nt: TGTGCCAGCAGCTTTACTACTAGAGGGACCGACAATGAGCAGTTCTTC
d_call: -
j_call: TRBJ2-1
v_call: TRBV5-4
clone_size: -

cdr3_aa: CASSLLRLNTEAFQYF
cdr3_nt: TGTGCCAGCAGCTTATTACGGTTGAACACTGAAGCTTTCCAGTACTTC
d_call: -
j_call: TRBJ2-7
v_call: TRBV7-2
clone_size: -

cdr3_aa: CASSAGSRAPYGYTF
cdr3_nt: TGTGCCAGCAGTGCTGGGAGCAGGGCCCCCTATGGCTACACCTTC
d_call: -
j_call: TRBJ1-2
v_call: TRBV27
clone_size: many

cdr3_aa: CASRRLDTEAFF
cdr3_nt: TGTGCCAGTAGAAGGCTAGACACTGAAGCTTTCTTT
d_call: -
j_call: TRBJ1-1
v_call: TRBV19
clone_size: few

cdr3_aa: CATSRFQGSGSTIYF
cdr3_nt: TGTGCCACCAGCAGATTCCAAGGTTCTGGAAGCACCATATATTTT
d_call: -
j_call: TRBJ1-3
v_call: TRBV15
clone_size: -

cdr3_aa: CASSSRGTSGKKQYF
cdr3_nt: TGTGCCAGTAGTTCTAGAGGGACTTCGGGAAAGAAGCAGTACTTC
d_call: -
j_call: TRBJ2-5
v_call: TRBV19
clone_size: -

cdr3_aa: CASSLSQGFETQYF
cdr3_nt: TGCGCCAGCAGCTTGTCGCAGGGGTTTGAGACCCAGTACTTC
d_call: -
j_call: TRBJ2-5
v_call: TRBV5-6
clone_size: -

cdr3_aa: CASTPGVNTGGPIVLTF
cdr3_nt: TGTGCCAGCACCCCCGGCGTAAACACCGGGGGGCCGATTGTCCTGACTTTC
d_call: -
j_call: TRBJ2-6
v_call: TRBV7-6
clone_size: -

cdr3_aa: CASSFEGGTGELFFF
cdr3_nt: TGTGCCAGCAGCTTTGAGGGGGGCACCGGGGAGCTGTTTTTCTTT
d_call: -
j_call: TRBJ1-1
v_call: TRBV7-9
clone_size: -

cdr3_aa: CASSLVQGGVLWEQYF
cdr3_nt: TGCGCCAGCAGCTTGGTCCAGGGCGGGGTCCTCTGGGAGCAGTACTTC
d_call: -
j_call: TRBJ2-7
v_call: TRBV5-1
clone_size: -

cdr3_aa: CASSFAGSSDAQYF
cdr3_nt: TGTGCCAGCAGCTTCGCGGGAAGCTCCGACGCGCAGTATTTC
d_call: -
j_call: TRBJ2-7
v_call: TRBV7-8
clone_size: -

cdr3_aa: CSARSPGQGSSPLHF
cdr3_nt: TGCAGTGCTAGATCACCGGGACAGGGGTCGTCACCCCTCCACTTT
d_call: TRBD1
j_call: TRBJ1-6
v_call: TRBV20-1
clone_size: -

cdr3_aa: CASSVLAGNTGELF
cdr3_nt: TGTGCCAGCAGCGTTTTAGCGGGTAACACCGGGGAGCTCTTC
d_call: TRBD2
j_call: TRBJ2-1
v_call: TRBV9
clone_size: few